The source of this TCR beta chain is a study of shared clonotypes between healthy human individuals. The study, taken as a whole, reports: Generation probabilities were higher for clonotypes shared across all four sorted-subset donors than for unshared ones.

For this clone: The antigen is not known.

Repertoires were generated with immunoSEQ multiplex PCR, while TCRdb's copy carries only in-frame clones and drops some. The sample has about 2.3 million clones, 85% to 95% seen once. The CDR3 is made up of 15 amino acids. Germline CDR1 is SGHDT and CDR2 is YYEEEE. Trimming stripped 3 bases from V and 1 base from J, with 13 bases between. The receptor was isolated from a man in his late teens or twenties in good health. Some clones in this sample may be carry-over from other donors' samples. Sequenced input: naive CD4+ T cells from PBMCs. Subset defined: CD45RA+ positively selected. The rearrangement links TRBV5-6 to TRBJ1-1; tentative D call: TRBD1 (6 bases). The CDR3 DNA reads TGTGCCAGCAGCTGGACAGCCCAAAGGAACACTGAAGCTTTCTTT. Its protein is CASSWTAQRNTEAFF.